The clone carrying this TCR beta chain was seen only a few times. Its specificity is not known. The sample is drawn from a study of human T cells and chemical hapten exposure. The study's findings and limits: DPC sensitization left the count of TCRs above 1 in 1000 unchanged.

Sample time point: pre-sensitization, week 0. Treatment described: therapeutic diphenylcyclopropenone sensitization with weekly scalp DPC. Every donor had alopecia and was 18 to 70 years old; all were suitable for DPC. Before extraction, the whole blood was not fractionated, and total RNA was taken from it. TCRdb itself ran the RACE reads through MiXCR, one entry per CDR3 protein. The data contain under 300,000 distinct CDR3 sequences, approximately 8.4% of them singletons. This CDR3 comprises 17 residues. Per germline, CDR1 SGHTA and CDR2 FQGNSA. Trimming at V came to 4 bases and at J to 2 bases, leaving 9 bases not matched to a gene.

This receptor was identified in a woman in her 40s with alopecia areata. Some clones in this sample may be carry-over from other donors' samples. Sequences were derived from whole blood, sampled in connection with sensitization to the hapten diphenylcyclopropenone (DPC). The J gene is TRBJ1-5, the V gene TRBV7-2; 9 positions match TRBD1. This chain's CDR3 is CASSSPQGARGNQPQHF. The CDR3 DNA is TGTGCCAGCAGCTCACCACAGGGGGCCCGGGGCAATCAGCCCCAGCATTTT.